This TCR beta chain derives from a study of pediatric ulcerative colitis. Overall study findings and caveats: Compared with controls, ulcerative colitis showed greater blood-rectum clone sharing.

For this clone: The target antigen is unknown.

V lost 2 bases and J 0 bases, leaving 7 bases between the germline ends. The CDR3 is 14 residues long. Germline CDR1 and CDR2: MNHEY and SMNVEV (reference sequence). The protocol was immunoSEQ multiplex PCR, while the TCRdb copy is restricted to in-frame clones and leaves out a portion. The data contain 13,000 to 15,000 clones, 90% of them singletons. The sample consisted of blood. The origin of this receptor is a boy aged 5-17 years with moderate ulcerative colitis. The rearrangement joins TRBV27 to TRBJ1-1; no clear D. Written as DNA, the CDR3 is TGTGCCAGCAGTTTAGGCCAAATGAACACTGAAGCTTTCTTT. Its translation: CASSLGQMNTEAFF.